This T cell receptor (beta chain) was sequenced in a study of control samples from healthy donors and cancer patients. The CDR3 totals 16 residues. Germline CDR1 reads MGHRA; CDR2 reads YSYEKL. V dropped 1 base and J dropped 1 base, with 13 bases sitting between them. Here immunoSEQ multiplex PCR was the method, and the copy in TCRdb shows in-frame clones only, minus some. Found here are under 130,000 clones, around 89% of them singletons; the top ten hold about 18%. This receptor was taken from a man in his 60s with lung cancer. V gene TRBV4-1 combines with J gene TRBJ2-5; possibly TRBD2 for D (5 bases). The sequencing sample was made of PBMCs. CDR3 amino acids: CASSQVVGRPQETQYF. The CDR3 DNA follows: TGCGCCAGCAGCCAAGTGGTGGGGAGACCCCAAGAGACCCAGTACTTC.